The sequence of this T cell receptor beta chain was determined in a study of blood T cell repertoires in COVID-19. Study overall: Donors in the United States, Italy and Spain gave samples during acute or convalescent COVID-19. From T cells, B-cell-depleted T cells, or PBMCs came the material, which was cDNA or gDNA.

This clone is a singleton in its sample. Authors' analysis steps: Nucleated cell number was recorded as an estimate derived from reference gene primer amplification. Using immunoSEQ multiplex PCR, the repertoire was profiled, and TCRdb retains in-frame clones only, with some absent. The V and J calls and clone size are taken from that table; D and trimming were inferred from the DNA. The data contain some 220,000 clones, 80% to 85% of them seen just once; the ten biggest clones take up 3% to 3.5%. The V end lost 0 bases, the J end lost 7 bases, and 9 bases lay between the germline ends. Germline V gene data show CDR1 as LGHDT and CDR2 as YNNKEL (reference sequence). The CDR3 sequence is 13 residues long.

Sequenced material: peripheral blood. This sequence was found in a woman aged 25 to 39 who had recovered from COVID-19. The chain recombines TRBV3-1 (or the pseudogene TRBV3-2) with TRBJ2-5; tentative D call: TRBD2 (6 bases). The CDR3 protein is CASSQEDGGTQYF. The CDR3 nucleotides are TGTGCCAGCAGCCAAGAGGACGGGGGGACCCAGTACTTC.